The TCR beta chain described here comes from a study of human thymus T cells. The count of this clone is one. Germline CDR1 and CDR2: LGHNA and YSLEER. This CDR3 has 15 residues. V gave up 1 base and J gave up 5 bases, with 14 bases separating them. Corrective heart surgery yielded the resections from which the thymus tissue came. TCRdb keeps only in-frame clones here, not all; method: immunoSEQ multiplex PCR. The sample records roughly 120,000 clones, just under 95% being singletons. Sequencing used thymus tissue. The source is a boy less than two years old with a congenital heart defect but otherwise immunologically healthy. The V gene is TRBV4-3, the J gene TRBJ2-5, with D perhaps TRBD2 (5 bases). The CDR3 coding sequence is TGCGCCAGCAGCCAAGGCCCCGGGGTAGTGGAGACCCAGTACTTC. Translation: CASSQGPGVVETQYF.